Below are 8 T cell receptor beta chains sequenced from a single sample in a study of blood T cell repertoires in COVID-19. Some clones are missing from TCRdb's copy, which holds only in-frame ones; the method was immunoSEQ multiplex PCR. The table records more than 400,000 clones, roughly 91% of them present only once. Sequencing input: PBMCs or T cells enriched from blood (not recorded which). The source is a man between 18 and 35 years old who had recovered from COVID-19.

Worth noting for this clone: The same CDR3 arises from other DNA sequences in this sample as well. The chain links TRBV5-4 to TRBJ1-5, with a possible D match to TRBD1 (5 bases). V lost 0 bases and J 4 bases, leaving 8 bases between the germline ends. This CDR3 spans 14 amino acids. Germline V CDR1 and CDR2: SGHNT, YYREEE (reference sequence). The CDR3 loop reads CASSLGGGNQPQHF. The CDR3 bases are TGTGCCAGCAGCTTGGGTGGGGGGAATCAGCCCCAGCATTTT.

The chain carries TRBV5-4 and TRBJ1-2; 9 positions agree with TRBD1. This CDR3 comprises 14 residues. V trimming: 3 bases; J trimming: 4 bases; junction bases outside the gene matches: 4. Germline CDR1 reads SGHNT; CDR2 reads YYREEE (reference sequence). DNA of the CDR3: TGTGCCAGCAGCTCTGGGACAGGGAGCTATGGCTACACCTTC. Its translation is CASSSGTGSYGYTF.

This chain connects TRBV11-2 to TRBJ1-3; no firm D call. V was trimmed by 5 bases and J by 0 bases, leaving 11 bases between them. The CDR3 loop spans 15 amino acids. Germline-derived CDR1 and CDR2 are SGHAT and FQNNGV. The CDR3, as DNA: TGTGCCAGCAGCAGCGACGGCATCTCTGGAAACACCATATATTTT. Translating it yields CASSSDGISGNTIYF.

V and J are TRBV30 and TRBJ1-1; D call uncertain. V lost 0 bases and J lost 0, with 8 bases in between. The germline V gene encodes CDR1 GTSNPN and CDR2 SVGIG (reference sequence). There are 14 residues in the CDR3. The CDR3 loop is CAWSVPTVNTEAFF. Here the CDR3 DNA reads TGTGCCTGGAGTGTACCCACAGTGAACACTGAAGCTTTCTTT.

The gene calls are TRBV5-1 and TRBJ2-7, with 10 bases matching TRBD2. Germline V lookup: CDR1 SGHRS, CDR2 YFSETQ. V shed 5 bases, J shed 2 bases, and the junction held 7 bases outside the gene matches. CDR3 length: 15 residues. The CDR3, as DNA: TGCGCCAGCAGGGCAGGACTAGCGGAGCCCTACGAGCAGTACTTC. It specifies CASRAGLAEPYEQYF.

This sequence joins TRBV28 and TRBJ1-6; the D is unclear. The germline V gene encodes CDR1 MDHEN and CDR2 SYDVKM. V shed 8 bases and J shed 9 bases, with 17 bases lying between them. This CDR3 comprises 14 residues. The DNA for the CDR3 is TGTGCCAGCGGCGGACTGAAGCCAAGTTCACCCCTCCACTTT. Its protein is CASGGLKPSSPLHF. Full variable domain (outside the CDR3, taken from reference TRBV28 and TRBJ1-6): DVKVTQSSRYLVKRTGEKVFLECVQDMDHENMFWYRQDPGLGLRLIYFSYDVKMKEKGDIPEGYSVSREKKERFSLILESASTNQTSMYLCASGGLKPSSPLHFGNGTRLTVT.

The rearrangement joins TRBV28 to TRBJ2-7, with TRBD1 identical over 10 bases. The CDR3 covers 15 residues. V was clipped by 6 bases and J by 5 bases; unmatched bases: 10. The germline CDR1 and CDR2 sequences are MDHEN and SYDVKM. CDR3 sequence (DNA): TGTGCCAGCAGGACCTCCGGGACAGGGGTCCACGAGCAGTACTTC. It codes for CASRTSGTGVHEQYF.

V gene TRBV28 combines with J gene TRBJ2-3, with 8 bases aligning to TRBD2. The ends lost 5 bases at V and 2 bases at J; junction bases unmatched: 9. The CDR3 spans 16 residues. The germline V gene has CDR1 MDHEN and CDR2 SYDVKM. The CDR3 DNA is TGTGCCAGCAGTAATCAAGCGGGAGTCACCACAGATACGCAGTATTTT. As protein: CASSNQAGVTTDTQYF.